Below are 9 T cell receptor beta chains sequenced from a single sample in a study of beta chain features in type 1 diabetes. Study-wide findings and caveats: For Type 1 diabetes patients, all four CD4+ subsets carried TCRB CDR3s that were moderately but significantly shorter.

Their antigen targets remain unknown. The sequenced template was cDNA made from the entire isolated RNA. The protocol was immunoSEQ multiplex PCR, while the TCRdb copy is restricted to in-frame clones and leaves out a portion. The sample includes over 100,000 clones, about 16% of them seen just once. The sample taken for sequencing was central memory CD4+ T cells from blood. The receptors come from a man younger than 40 with type 1 diabetes.

This chain links TRBV5-1 with TRBJ2-5; TRBD2 matches 13 bases. Germline V gene data show CDR1 as SGHRS and CDR2 as YFSETQ. V lost 3 bases, J lost 2 bases, and 4 bases stayed unmatched. This CDR3 spans 16 amino acids. The CDR3 protein is CASSYGLAGAQETQYF. CDR3 DNA: TGCGCCAGCAGCTACGGACTAGCGGGGGCACAAGAGACCCAGTACTTC.

The gene calls are TRBV29-1 and TRBJ2-3; possibly TRBD1 or TRBD2 for D (5 bases each). The germline gives CDR1 SQVTM, CDR2 ANQGSEA. The CDR3 totals 14 residues. V was pared by 4 bases and J by 3 bases, with 14 bases between. The CDR3: CSVAGPWGTDTQYF. The CDR3 DNA reads as TGCAGCGTTGCGGGACCGTGGGGAACAGATACGCAGTATTTT.

This clone occurred once. This rearrangement joins TRBV10-1 to TRBJ2-5; no clear D. Trimming took off 4 bases at V and 3 bases at J, with 12 bases between the two ends. The CDR3 consists of 14 residues. The V gene's germline CDR1 is WNHNN and CDR2 SYGVQD (reference sequence). The CDR3 DNA reads as TGCGCCAGCAGTGCAGGTAGTGGTGAAGAGACCCAGTACTTC. The encoded protein is CASSAGSGEETQYF.

The chain uses TRBV14 and TRBJ2-7, with 9 bases matching TRBD1. Germline values: CDR1 SGHDN, CDR2 FVKESK. CDR3 length equals 14 residues. With 4 bases clipped from V and 5 bases from J, the junction kept 6 bases outside the gene matches. CDR3 loop: CASSPPYRGHEQYF. The DNA for the CDR3 is TGTGCCAGCAGCCCACCCTACAGGGGGCACGAGCAGTACTTC.

This clone was recorded a few times. This chain uses TRBV30 with TRBJ2-1; a weak D match, TRBD1 (5 bases). Germline V gene sequence: CDR1 GTSNPN, CDR2 SVGIG (reference sequence). The CDR3 runs to 12 residues. Trimming left V 2 bases short and J 9 bases short, with 11 bases between. CDR3 protein: CAWSPPGPEQFF. The DNA for the CDR3 is TGTGCCTGGAGTCCTCCAGGGCCTGAGCAGTTCTTC. The full variable domain, in which reference TRBV30 and TRBJ2-1 provide the parts outside the CDR3, is SQTIHQWPATLVQPVGSPLSLECTVEGTSNPNLYWYRQAAGRGLQLLFYSVGIGQISSEVPQNLSASRPQDRQFILSSKKLLLSDSGFYLCAWSPPGPEQFFGPGTRLTVL.

This chain joins TRBV5-1 and TRBJ2-5; D unclear. From germline, CDR1 is SGHRS and CDR2 YFSETQ. The CDR3 loop spans 11 amino acids. V was trimmed by 7 bases and J by 5 bases, leaving 9 bases between them. The CDR3 DNA is TGCGCCAGCCTCGCAGAGGAGACCCAGTACTTC. As protein: CASLAEETQYF.

This clone was seen at least ten times. J is TRBJ2-3 and V is TRBV14, with 8 bases matching TRBD2. The germline V gene encodes CDR1 SGHDN and CDR2 FVKESK. The CDR3 spans 15 residues. Trimming at V came to 4 bases and at J to 0 bases, leaving 3 bases not matched to a gene. CDR3 sequence (DNA): TGTGCCAGCAGCCCGACTAGCGCTAGCACAGATACGCAGTATTTT. Amino acids: CASSPTSASTDTQYF.

This clone has a handful of counts. The rearrangement uses TRBV9 and TRBJ1-1, with no clear D. Germline V gene lookup returns CDR1 SGDLS and CDR2 YYNGEE. The CDR3 extends over 15 amino acids. V lost 1 base to trimming and J lost 7 bases, with 17 bases between them. The CDR3 DNA sequence: TGTGCCAGCAGCGTAAGCCCGGCGGGTAAGAATGAAGCTTTCTTT. Translation gives CASSVSPAGKNEAFF.

This chain connects TRBV10-3 to TRBJ2-3, with 15 bases fitting TRBD2. CDR3 length: 15 residues. The junction had 4 bases not matched to a gene; V was cut back by 6 bases and J by 6 bases. The germline V gene encodes CDR1 ENHRY and CDR2 SYGVKD. The CDR3 loop reads CAISRTSGGADTQYF. The CDR3 DNA is TGTGCCATCAGCCGGACTAGCGGGGGGGCCGATACGCAGTATTTT.